These 23 T cell receptor beta chains originate from one sample sequenced in a study of T-cell reconstitution after alpha-beta-depleted transplantation in children. Preparation of the TCRbeta library was carried out with unique molecular identifiers. TCRdb ran MiXCR on the PCR reads and lists one entry per CDR3 protein. This sample has about 610,000 distinct CDR3 sequences, with roughly a tenth found just once. The sample was PBMCs from the stem cell graft donor, taken from the stem cell graft. The receptors come from a human donor who donated a stem cell graft to a child with acute myeloid leukemia.

This clonotype was counted a few times. J is TRBJ2-7 and V is TRBV6-5; D unresolved. In germline, CDR1 is MNHEY, CDR2 SVGAGI. The V end was cut by 0 bases, the J end by 2 bases, with 11 bases between. The CDR3 is 15 residues long. CDR3 region: CASSYSFVEPYEQYF. The CDR3 coding sequence is TGTGCCAGCAGTTACTCCTTTGTTGAACCCTACGAGCAGTACTTC.

This clonotype was seen at least ten times. The chain carries TRBV20-1 and TRBJ1-6; a weak D match, TRBD1 (6 bases). The CDR3 is 13 amino acids. Per germline, CDR1 DFQATT and CDR2 SNEGSKA (reference sequence). Trimming removed 6 bases from V and 12 bases from J, with 18 bases in between. This CDR3 reads CSAARQAIGPLHF. CDR3 bases: TGCAGTGCGGCCCGACAGGCGATTGGACCCCTCCACTTT.

The table lists this clonotype with many counts. The V gene is TRBV5-6, the J gene TRBJ2-3; D is undetermined. The CDR3 runs 13 residues. Deletions cut 0 bases from V and 4 bases from J, with 6 bases between. CDR1 is SGHDT and CDR2 is YYEEEE in the germline V gene. In nucleotides, the CDR3 is TGTGCCAGCAGCTTGGAGGACGCAGATACGCAGTATTTT. Its translation is CASSLEDADTQYF.

This clonotype has at least ten counts. The rearrangement joins TRBV12-3 or TRBV12-4 to TRBJ2-5; perhaps TRBD1 as D (6 bases). Trimming cost V 6 bases and J 1 base, with 15 bases left between them. This CDR3 has 15 residues. The CDR3 loop is CASSPADRSQETQYF. The CDR3 region has the DNA TGTGCCAGCAGCCCCGCCGACAGGAGCCAAGAGACCCAGTACTTC.

This clonotype was observed many times. J is TRBJ1-1 and V is TRBV28, with unresolved D. CDR3 size: 11 residues. Germline assignment: CDR1 MDHEN and CDR2 SYDVKM. Trimming pared 9 bases from V and 8 bases from J, leaving 13 bases between. The CDR3 coding sequence is TGTGCCAGTGCGGTACCCGGAGAAGCTTTCTTT. Protein sequence: CASAVPGEAFF.

This clonotype was found many times. The genes are TRBV28 and TRBJ1-1, with D unresolved. Germline V gene data show CDR1 as MDHEN and CDR2 as SYDVKM. The CDR3 contains 12 residues. Trimming pared 3 bases from V and 0 bases from J, leaving 2 bases between. CDR3 DNA: TGTGCCAGCAGTTTGATGAACACTGAAGCTTTCTTT. Protein sequence: CASSLMNTEAFF.

The chain links TRBV7-9 to TRBJ2-3, with D tentatively TRBD2 (5 bases). Trimming removed 5 bases at V and 3 bases at J, with 12 bases between. The germline gives CDR1 SEHNR, CDR2 FQNEAQ (reference sequence). The CDR3 covers 14 residues. CDR3 coding DNA: TGTGCCAGCAGCCCACGGGAAGGGACAGATACGCAGTATTTT. This encodes CASSPREGTDTQYF.

The chain carries TRBV9 and TRBJ2-5, with 10 positions matching TRBD2. V lost 7 bases, J lost 4 bases, and 7 bases stayed unmatched. The CDR3 is made up of 14 amino acids. Germline V gives CDR1 SGDLS, CDR2 YYNGEE. CDR3 amino acids: CASVRSGRAETQYF. The CDR3 DNA reads TGTGCCAGCGTCCGGAGCGGGAGGGCAGAGACCCAGTACTTC.

The rearrangement joins TRBV20-1 to TRBJ2-1, with D perhaps TRBD1 (6 bases). Germline CDR1 is DFQATT and CDR2 is SNEGSKA (reference sequence). Trimming cost V 1 base and J 4 bases, with 14 bases left between them. The CDR3 contains 15 residues. The CDR3 reads CSARVSGQAYNEQFF. DNA for the CDR3: TGCAGTGCTAGAGTATCGGGACAAGCATACAATGAGCAGTTCTTC.

CDR3 amino acids: CATSRPYSGISYEQYF. Here the CDR3 DNA reads TGTGCCACCAGCAGACCTTATAGCGGGATCTCCTACGAGCAGTACTTC. This sequence joins TRBV15 and TRBJ2-7; 8 bases are shared with TRBD2. CDR1 and CDR2 (germline): LNHNV, YYDKDF (reference sequence). The CDR3 loop spans 16 amino acids. V gave up 2 bases and J gave up 0 bases; unmatched junction bases: 6. The whole variable domain, remainder taken from reference TRBV15 and TRBJ2-7, is DAMVIQNPRYQVTQFGKPVTLSCSQTLNHNVMYWYQQKSSQAPKLLFHYYDKDFNNEADTPDNFQSRRPNTSFCFLDIRSPGLGDTAMYLCATSRPYSGISYEQYFGPGTRLTVT.

This chain's CDR3 is CATSREGRGWGNQPQHF. The CDR3 DNA reads TGTGCCACCAGCAGAGAGGGGCGGGGGTGGGGGAATCAGCCCCAGCATTTT. The chain carries TRBV15 and TRBJ1-5, with D perhaps matching TRBD1 (5 bases). Germline loops: CDR1 LNHNV, CDR2 YYDKDF (reference sequence). The germline V and J ends were trimmed by 0 bases and 4 bases, with 16 bases remaining between them. The CDR3 loop spans 17 amino acids.

This sequence joins TRBV4-3 and TRBJ2-2; 9 nucleotides agree with TRBD2. This CDR3 has 17 residues. V gave up 1 base and J gave up 8 bases; unmatched junction bases: 11. CDR1 and CDR2 from the germline V gene are LGHNA and YSLEER. The CDR3 loop is CASSQANSGSKEGELFF. The CDR3 nucleotides read TGCGCCAGCAGCCAAGCTAATAGCGGGAGTAAGGAGGGGGAGCTGTTTTTT.

The chain couples TRBV5-1 to TRBJ2-2, with D unclear. Deletions cut 0 bases from V and 3 bases from J, with 9 bases between. The CDR3 loop spans 15 amino acids. Germline lookup yields CDR1 SGHRS and CDR2 YFSETQ. The DNA of the CDR3 is TGCGCCAGCAGCTTGGGGAACAGCTACACCGGGGAGCTGTTTTTT. This gives the protein CASSLGNSYTGELFF.

This clonotype was detected ten times or more. V is TRBV6-5 and J is TRBJ2-1, with 8 bases lining up with TRBD2. The CDR3 has 19 amino acids. Looked up from germline, CDR1 is MNHEY and CDR2 is SVGAGI. V was clipped by 1 base and J by 4 bases; unmatched bases: 15. The CDR3 protein is CASSYYPPSAGGTYNEQFF. For the CDR3, the DNA is TGTGCCAGCAGTTACTACCCTCCTTCGGCGGGAGGTACATACAATGAGCAGTTCTTC.

Ten or more counts support this clonotype. The chain is built from TRBV29-1 and TRBJ1-2, with 7 bases aligning to TRBD1. V shed 3 bases and J 4 bases; nucleotides not matched to a gene: 2. Germline V gives CDR1 SQVTM, CDR2 ANQGSEA. The length of the CDR3 is 12 residues. CDR3 sequence reads: CSVDRGIYGYTF. CDR3 in DNA: TGCAGCGTTGACAGGGGGATCTATGGCTACACCTTC.

This clonotype occurred a few times. The CDR3 bases are TGCGCCAGCAGCACCTCAAGCTCTGGGGCCAACGTCCTGACTTTC. Protein product: CASSTSSSGANVLTF. This chain uses TRBV5-1 with TRBJ2-6, with unresolved D. V lost 4 bases, J lost 0 bases, and 8 bases lay in between. Germline CDR1 and CDR2: SGHRS and YFSETQ. The CDR3 is made up of 15 amino acids.

This clonotype has at least ten counts. The chain employs TRBV29-1 and TRBJ2-7; 8 nucleotides align to TRBD1. Per the germline V gene, CDR1 is SQVTM and CDR2 is ANQGSEA. The CDR3 runs 13 residues. V lost 5 bases, J lost 1 base, and 4 bases stayed unmatched. CDR3 DNA sequence: TGCAGCGTTATCAGGACAGGGTCCTACGAGCAGTACTTC. Its protein is CSVIRTGSYEQYF.

The table lists this clonotype with many counts. The chain links TRBV10-3 to TRBJ2-7; D unclear. The length of the CDR3 is 12 residues. V shed 6 bases and J shed 1 base, with 7 bases lying between them. The germline V gene encodes CDR1 ENHRY and CDR2 SYGVKD. CDR3 bases: TGTGCCATCAGGACGGAGTCCTACGAGCAGTACTTC. It specifies CAIRTESYEQYF.

In regard to this clonotype: Mismatch with germline at one junction end may stem from a read error. The J gene is TRBJ1-2, the V gene TRBV7-9; 7 bases map to TRBD1. Germline lookup yields CDR1 SEHNR and CDR2 FQNEAQ (reference sequence). The CDR3 is 14 residues long. The CDR3 DNA sequence: TGTGCCAGCAGCTCCTCAGGGGGATCCTATGGCTACCCCTTC. Translating it yields CASSSSGGSYGYPF.

The chain joins TRBV12-5 to TRBJ2-1; 7 bases match TRBD2. J gave up 10 bases and V 1 base, and 10 bases lay outside the gene matches. The germline gives CDR1 LGHNT, CDR2 FRNRAP. The CDR3 is made up of 15 amino acids. The CDR3 sequence: CASGLGLAEGREQFF. DNA for the CDR3: TGTGCTAGTGGTTTGGGGCTAGCGGAGGGCCGGGAGCAGTTCTTC.

The table lists this clonotype with many counts. The CDR3 coding sequence is TGTGCCAGCAGCCGGACTAGCGGCCACAATGAGCAGTTCTTC. Amino acid sequence: CASSRTSGHNEQFF. V and J are TRBV5-6 and TRBJ2-1; TRBD2 agrees at 10 bases. Per germline, CDR1 SGHDT and CDR2 YYEEEE. V lost 4 bases and J lost 5; bases outside the gene matches: 3. The CDR3 contains 14 residues.

The J gene is TRBJ2-7, the V gene TRBV4-1; 10 bases fit TRBD2. V lost 2 bases to trimming and J lost 5 bases; unmatched junction nucleotides: 12. Germline assignment: CDR1 MGHRA and CDR2 YSYEKL. There are 17 residues in the CDR3. In DNA, the CDR3 is TGCGCCAGCAGCCAAATCCCGGGAGGGACTAGCGCTCACGAGCAGTACTTC. Amino acids: CASSQIPGGTSAHEQYF.

This clonotype came up once. It may be a read error: a sequence one base away is much more abundant. The CDR3 does not close with the conserved phenylalanine or tryptophan, likely indicating a read error. The V and J genes are TRBV28 and TRBJ1-3; perhaps TRBD1 as D (6 bases). CDR1 and CDR2 (germline): MDHEN, SYDVKM. The CDR3 length is 13 residues. The CDR3 loop reads CACSLTKGVAIYV. The CDR3 nucleotides are TGTGCCTGCAGCCTTACCAAGGGGGTAGCCATATATGTT.